The source of this TCR beta chain is a study of persistence of HIV-infected CD4 T cells. Overall study results and limits: TCR analyses could not target the rare provirus-carrying CMV-responding cells. Antigen-responding cells were enriched for degenerate expanded CDR3beta sequences.

In germline, CDR1 is MNHNS, CDR2 SASEGT. This CDR3 is 15 amino acids long. Trimming took off 2 bases at V and 4 bases at J, with 11 bases between the two ends. Note on this clone: What it binds is not known.

Cells were stimulated with CMV-infected fibroblast lysates at approximately 10 ug/mL. Memory cells lacking CD40L and CD69 with high CD45RO were sorted. CD4+ T cell counts exceeded 400 cells/uL; CMV serology was positive. Anti-CD28/CD49d costimulation, CD40-blocking antibody and enfuvirtide were given to CD8-depleted PBMCs for roughly 19 hours. The immunoSEQ assay was version 4, run in survey mode. TCRdb keeps only in-frame clones here, not all; method: immunoSEQ multiplex PCR. The table includes about 50,000 clones, under 85% detected once. This TCR was recovered from an adult man with HIV who was CMV-seropositive. The chain couples TRBV6-1 to TRBJ1-4, with D possibly matching TRBD1 (5 bases). The sample was CD4+ T cells sorted from PBMCs after roughly 20-hour stimulation, taken from a patient who received antiretroviral therapy. The CDR3 protein is CASSENRQFNEKLFF. As DNA, the CDR3 is TGTGCCAGCAGTGAAAATAGACAGTTTAATGAAAAACTGTTTTTT.